This T cell receptor beta chain was recovered during a study of cytomegalovirus exposure and HLA in healthy donors. Overall study context: In a previous analysis, approximately 110 million unique TCR beta sequences were found from some 180 million T cells.

Germline CDR1 SGHTA, CDR2 FQGTGA. The CDR3 length is 13 residues. Trimming took off 6 bases at V and 3 bases at J, with 11 bases between the two ends. 60 Vbeta and 13 Jbeta primers were used in PCR. The assay was immunoSEQ multiplex PCR, and TCRdb's table has in-frame clones only and misses some. The table lists some 180,000 clones, over 80% of them singletons. This chain connects TRBV7-3 to TRBJ2-5, with a tentative D call TRBD2 (5 bases). This sequence was found in a man aged 40-55 years in good health and CMV-seronegative. The sample was PBMCs. The chain's CDR3 is CASSTSGEETQYF. The CDR3 nucleotides read TGTGCCAGCAGTACGAGCGGAGAAGAGACCCAGTACTTC. Full variable domain (outside the CDR3, taken from reference TRBV7-3 and TRBJ2-5): GAGVSQTPSNKVTEKGKYVELRCDPISGHTALYWYRQSLGQGPEFLIYFQGTGAADDSGLPNDRFFAVRPEGSVSTLKIQRTERGDSAVYLCASSTSGEETQYFGPGTRLLVL.